A single sample is the source of the 29 T cell receptor beta chains below, sequenced in a study of blood T cell repertoires in COVID-19. Method: immunoSEQ multiplex PCR; TCRdb's copy keeps in-frame clones and lacks some. The sample includes some 200,000 clones, roughly 80% of them seen just once. Sample: peripheral blood. The receptors derive from a woman aged 70-85 years with COVID-19, enrolled during active disease.

This clone was observed a few times. The genes are TRBV28 and TRBJ2-5; 10 bases map to TRBD2. CDR1 is MDHEN, CDR2 SYDVKM, per germline. The CDR3 loop spans 19 amino acids. After removal of 3 bases from V and 3 bases from J, the junction contained 16 bases not matched to a gene. The CDR3 DNA is TGTGCCAGCAGTTTCCTCCGTCTCGGACTAGCGGAGGGGGAAGAGACCCAGTACTTC. Protein: CASSFLRLGLAEGEETQYF.

The V and J genes are TRBV28 and TRBJ1-5; 11 nucleotides match TRBD1. In germline, CDR1 is MDHEN, CDR2 SYDVKM. V shed 4 bases and J 4 bases; nucleotides not matched to a gene: 3. This CDR3 is built from 15 residues. The CDR3 region has the DNA TGTGCCAGCAGTTGGACAGGGGGCGGGAATCAGCCCCAGCATTTT. Its translation: CASSWTGGGNQPQHF.

This clone was detected only a few times. The chain employs TRBV11-2 and TRBJ1-3, with 8 nucleotides matching TRBD1. V trimming: 5 bases; J trimming: 5 bases; junction bases outside the gene matches: 5. Germline-derived CDR1 and CDR2 are SGHAT and FQNNGV. The CDR3 sequence is 14 residues long. As DNA, the CDR3 is TGTGCCAGCAGCCAATGGACAGGGAGAAACACCATATATTTT. It encodes CASSQWTGRNTIYF. The variable domain in full, completed from reference TRBV11-2 and TRBJ1-3, reads EAGVAQSPRYKIIEKRQSVAFWCNPISGHATLYWYQQILGQGPKLLIQFQNNGVVDDSQLPKDRFSAERLKGVDSTLKIQPAKLEDSAVYLCASSQWTGRNTIYFGEGSWLTVV.

The chain employs TRBV6-5 and TRBJ2-3; 7 bases map to TRBD2. V was clipped by 5 bases and J by 4 bases; unmatched bases: 6. From germline, CDR1 is MNHEY and CDR2 SVGAGI. The CDR3 has 14 residues. CDR3 in DNA: TGTGCCAGCAGTCCCCCGGGGGGTGCAGATACGCAGTATTTT. It encodes CASSPPGGADTQYF.

The V call is TRBV6-5, the J call TRBJ2-3; TRBD2 matches 8 bases. The CDR3 has 16 residues. Germline loops: CDR1 MNHEY, CDR2 SVGAGI. Unmatched junction bases numbered 7, after V lost 1 base and J lost 4 bases. CDR3 nucleotide sequence: TGTGCCAGCAGTTACTTTGGGCGGGGGGCCGCAGATACGCAGTATTTT. It codes for CASSYFGRGAADTQYF.

The genes are TRBV28 and TRBJ2-5; D might be TRBD1 (6 bases). With 1 base removed from V and 5 bases from J, the gap between germline ends came to 14 bases. This CDR3 has 15 amino acids. The germline CDR1 and CDR2 sequences are MDHEN and SYDVKM. This chain's CDR3 is CASSLSDRRKETQYF. CDR3 nucleotide sequence: TGTGCCAGCAGTTTATCCGACAGGAGGAAGGAGACCCAGTACTTC.

The V call is TRBV9, the J call TRBJ1-2, with D hard to call. Trimming removed 4 bases at V and 4 bases at J, with 11 bases between. CDR1 and CDR2 from the germline V gene are SGDLS and YYNGEE. The length of the CDR3 is 13 residues. The CDR3 sequence is CASSLTDVYGYTF. Here the CDR3 DNA reads TGTGCCAGCAGCTTAACAGACGTCTATGGCTACACCTTC.

The rearrangement joins TRBV15 to TRBJ1-4, with TRBD1 matching over 7 bases. The CDR3 contains 15 residues. Trimming cost V 3 bases and J 10 bases; bases outside gene matches: 11. The germline V gene has CDR1 LNHNV and CDR2 YYDKDF (reference sequence). The CDR3 here is CATSSAQGGAGKLFF. CDR3 bases: TGTGCCACCAGCAGTGCCCAGGGGGGCGCAGGAAAACTGTTTTTT. Looking up the rest from reference TRBV15 and TRBJ1-4 gives the full variable domain: DAMVIQNPRYQVTQFGKPVTLSCSQTLNHNVMYWYQQKSSQAPKLLFHYYDKDFNNEADTPDNFQSRRPNTSFCFLDIRSPGLGDTAMYLCATSSAQGGAGKLFFGSGTQLSVL.

The genes are TRBV28 and TRBJ1-2; D not resolved. From germline, CDR1 is MDHEN and CDR2 SYDVKM. V lost 2 bases and J lost 10, with 14 bases in between. The length of the CDR3 is 13 residues. CDR3 amino acids: CASSLEGQTSYTF. The DNA of the CDR3 is TGTGCCAGCAGTTTAGAGGGCCAAACATCCTACACCTTC.

The chain couples TRBV23-1 to TRBJ1-2, with D unresolved. TRBV23-1 is classed as an ORF, of uncertain function. V lost 7 bases to trimming and J lost 0 bases, with 18 bases between them. The CDR3 extends over 16 amino acids. The CDR3 DNA reads as TGCGCCAGCACAAGGGAGAGGTCCCTCACTAACTATGGCTACACCTTC. Its protein product is CASTRERSLTNYGYTF.

This chain joins TRBV28 and TRBJ1-5; the D is unclear. V lost 5 bases and J lost 5, with 13 bases in between. In germline, CDR1 is MDHEN, CDR2 SYDVKM. The CDR3 extends over 14 amino acids. CDR3 amino acids: CASSLRAGYQPQHF. CDR3 bases: TGTGCCAGCAGTCTCCGAGCGGGTTATCAGCCCCAGCATTTT.

The chain is built from TRBV10-3 and TRBJ2-1; possible D gene TRBD2, 5 bases. Germline loops: CDR1 ENHRY, CDR2 SYGVKD. The CDR3 is 15 amino acids. The V gene lost 2 bases and the J gene lost 1 base, with 9 bases spanning the gap. This CDR3 is CAISERAASYNEQFF. The CDR3 nucleotides read TGTGCCATCAGTGAGCGAGCGGCGTCCTACAATGAGCAGTTCTTC.

This clone was detected once. The chain recombines TRBV10-1 with TRBJ1-1; D is unresolved. Germline V gene sequence: CDR1 WNHNN, CDR2 SYGVQD (reference sequence). Trimming pared 2 bases from V and 1 base from J, leaving 5 bases between. This CDR3 is 13 amino acids long. The CDR3 region is CASSEQANTEAFF. CDR3 DNA: TGCGCCAGCAGTGAGCAAGCGAACACTGAAGCTTTCTTT.

Remarks on this clone: This sample includes further DNA sequences coding for the same CDR3. This chain uses TRBV6-1 with TRBJ1-1; tentative D call: TRBD1 (5 bases). The germline V gene has CDR1 MNHNS and CDR2 SASEGT. The V end was cut by 3 bases, the J end by 0 bases, with 8 bases between. The CDR3 is made up of 14 amino acids. The CDR3 is CASSEGGLNTEAFF. Written as DNA, the CDR3 is TGTGCCAGCAGTGAGGGGGGATTGAACACTGAAGCTTTCTTT.

The chain couples TRBV6-1 to TRBJ1-3; 7 nucleotides match TRBD1. V was pared by 0 bases and J by 0 bases, with 2 bases of the junction left unmatched. This CDR3 has 16 amino acids. The germline V gene has CDR1 MNHNS and CDR2 SASEGT. Here the CDR3 DNA reads TGTGCCAGCAGTGAAGCGGGACAGTTCTCTGGAAACACCATATATTTT. Residues: CASSEAGQFSGNTIYF.

The chain recombines TRBV19 with TRBJ2-7, with 9 bases identical to TRBD1. With V trimmed by 7 bases and J by 3 bases, 7 bases remained unmatched. From germline, CDR1 is LNHDA and CDR2 SQIVND (reference sequence). CDR3 length equals 14 residues. The CDR3 DNA is TGTGCCAGTAAACGGGACAGGGTATTCTACGAGCAGTACTTC. It translates to CASKRDRVFYEQYF. Combining the CDR3 with reference TRBV19 and TRBJ2-7 gives the whole variable domain DGGITQSPKYLFRKEGQNVTLSCEQNLNHDAMYWYRQDPGQGLRLIYYSQIVNDFQKGDIAEGYSVSREKKESFPLTVTSAQKNPTAFYLCASKRDRVFYEQYFGPGTRLTVT.

This rearrangement joins TRBV5-5 to TRBJ2-3; perhaps TRBD2 as D (5 bases). This CDR3 region has 13 residues. V was pared by 1 base and J by 4 bases, with 7 bases between. Germline CDR1 reads SGHKS; CDR2 reads YYEKEE (reference sequence). The CDR3 nucleotides read TGTGCCAGCAGCTTGTTGAGGGCAGATACGCAGTATTTT. Its protein product is CASSLLRADTQYF.

The CDR3 region is CASSLGAFRGSGELFF. In DNA form, the CDR3 reads TGTGCCAGCAGCTTGGGCGCTTTCAGGGGCTCCGGGGAGCTGTTTTTT. The J gene is TRBJ2-2, the V gene TRBV5-6, with D possibly TRBD1 on 6 matching bases. The CDR3 loop spans 16 amino acids. CDR1 SGHDT and CDR2 YYEEEE come from the germline V gene. Trimming took off 0 bases at V and 6 bases at J, with 15 bases between the two ends.

A few counts support this clone. The genes are TRBV20-1 and TRBJ1-2; weak D call: TRBD1 (5 bases). Trimming shortened V by 5 bases and J by 8 bases, and 12 bases separated the two germline ends. Germline CDR1 is DFQATT and CDR2 is SNEGSKA (reference sequence). The CDR3 covers 11 residues. CDR3 DNA sequence: TGCAGTGCTTCGGACATGTGGGGCTACACCTTC. Protein sequence: CSASDMWGYTF.

CDR3 nucleotide sequence: TGTGCCAGCAGCTTAGAAATGTCATCAGAAGCTTTCTTT. Translated, it gives CASSLEMSSEAFF. V usage is TRBV11-3 and J usage is TRBJ1-1; D is undetermined. This CDR3 spans 13 amino acids. Trimming pared 0 bases from V and 8 bases from J, leaving 10 bases between. Germline CDR1 and CDR2: SGHNT and YENEEA.

The V call is TRBV19, the J call TRBJ2-6, with a weak D call TRBD2 (6 bases). This CDR3 has 15 residues. Trimming left V 2 bases short and J 1 base short, with 6 bases between. CDR1 is LNHDA and CDR2 is SQIVND in the germline V gene (reference sequence). The CDR3 loop reads CASSIRGSGANVLTF. CDR3 nucleotides: TGTGCCAGTAGTATACGGGGGTCTGGGGCCAACGTCCTGACTTTC.

The genes are TRBV3-1 (or the pseudogene TRBV3-2) and TRBJ2-4; TRBD1 matches 7 bases. CDR1 and CDR2 from the germline V gene are LGHDT and YNNKEL (reference sequence). The length of the CDR3 is 15 residues. V lost 4 bases, J lost 2 bases, and 5 bases stayed unmatched. The CDR3 reads CASSLPTGPKNIQYF. The CDR3 DNA reads as TGTGCCAGCAGCCTCCCGACAGGGCCCAAAAACATTCAGTACTTC.

This chain connects TRBV6-5 to TRBJ2-1; TRBD2 agrees at 7 bases. Germline V gives CDR1 MNHEY, CDR2 SVGAGI. CDR3 size: 13 residues. The junction had 3 bases not matched to a gene; V was cut back by 6 bases and J by 4 bases. The CDR3 protein is CASRGRGYNEQFF. The CDR3, as DNA: TGTGCCAGCAGAGGGCGGGGGTACAATGAGCAGTTCTTC.

This clone has more than one count but fewer than ten. The V call is TRBV5-4, the J call TRBJ2-7; D is undetermined. The germline gives CDR1 SGHNT, CDR2 YYREEE (reference sequence). With 4 bases removed from V and 6 bases from J, the gap between germline ends came to 14 bases. The CDR3 runs to 13 residues. DNA for the CDR3: TGTGCCAGCAGCCCCCCGGCGGAAGGCGAGCAGTACTTC. Protein: CASSPPAEGEQYF.

V usage is TRBV12-3 or TRBV12-4 and J usage is TRBJ2-4, with D tentatively TRBD2 (6 bases). The CDR3 runs to 13 residues. V was pared by 7 bases and J by 6 bases, with 13 bases between. In DNA, the CDR3 is TGTGCCAGCACGGTCGGGGGACCAAACATTCAGTACTTC. Translating gives CASTVGGPNIQYF.

The genes are TRBV6-4 and TRBJ2-3; D possibly corresponds to TRBD1 (5 bases). The CDR3 has 14 amino acids. Trimming took 3 bases from V and 2 from J, leaving 9 bases between them. CDR1 MRHNA and CDR2 SNTAGT come from the germline V gene. CDR3 nucleotide sequence: TGTGCCAGCAGTGAAACAGGTTTCACAGATACGCAGTATTTT. It specifies CASSETGFTDTQYF.

The count of this clone is one. J is TRBJ1-1 and V is TRBV15; no definite D call. The CDR3 has 15 residues. The ends were cut back, 1 base at V and 1 base at J, with 10 bases in the middle. Germline CDR1 reads LNHNV; CDR2 reads YYDKDF (reference sequence). This CDR3 reads CATSRGTGGNTEAFF. For the CDR3, the DNA is TGTGCCACCAGCAGAGGAACCGGAGGGAACACTGAAGCTTTCTTT.

This clone came up a few times. Other DNA sequences in this sample translate to the same CDR3. The J gene is TRBJ1-1, the V gene TRBV7-8; perhaps TRBD1 as D (5 bases). Germline CDR1 SGHVS, CDR2 FQNEAQ. This CDR3 contains 13 residues. Trimming removed 3 bases at V and 4 bases at J, with 9 bases between. The DNA of the CDR3 is TGTGCCAGCAGCTTGAGTAGGGGCACTGAAGCTTTCTTT. It yields the protein CASSLSRGTEAFF.

The chain carries TRBV30 and TRBJ1-1; no clear D gene. Trimming pared 0 bases from V and 7 bases from J, leaving 9 bases between. This CDR3 is built from 12 residues. Germline V CDR1 and CDR2: GTSNPN, SVGIG (reference sequence). CDR3 coding DNA: TGTGCCTGGAGTGTTTCTCAGGTTGAAGCTTTCTTT. Protein product: CAWSVSQVEAFF.